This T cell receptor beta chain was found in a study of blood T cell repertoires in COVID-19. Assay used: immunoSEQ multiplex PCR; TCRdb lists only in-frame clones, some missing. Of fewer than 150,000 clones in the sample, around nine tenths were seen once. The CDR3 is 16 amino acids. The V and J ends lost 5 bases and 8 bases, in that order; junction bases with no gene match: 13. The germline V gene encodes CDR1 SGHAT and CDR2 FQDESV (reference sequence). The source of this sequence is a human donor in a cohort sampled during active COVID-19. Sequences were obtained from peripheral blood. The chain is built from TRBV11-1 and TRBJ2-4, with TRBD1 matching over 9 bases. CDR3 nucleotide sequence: TGTGCCAGCAGCCCATACGGACAGGGGAGAGGGTACATTCAGTACTTC. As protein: CASSPYGQGRGYIQYF.